This T cell receptor (beta chain) was found in a study of shared clonotypes between healthy human individuals. Overall study findings and caveats: Sequencing depth was predicted to influence how clonotypes are shared among donors.

As regards this clone: No antigen is known for it.

In the original processing: Filtering differed because ImmunoSEQ produced junction-only sequences that carried no quality scores. Assay used: immunoSEQ multiplex PCR; TCRdb lists only in-frame clones, some missing. V and J calls and clone size are copied from that table; D and trimming were computed from the DNA. The data hold over 400,000 clones, with 78% observed a single time. Trimming pared 0 bases from V and 0 bases from J, leaving 11 bases between. The length of the CDR3 is 16 residues. Germline V gene data show CDR1 as ENHRY and CDR2 as SYGVKD. The specimen was PBMCs. This TCR derives from a middle-aged woman in good health. Some clones in this sample may be carry-over from other donors' samples. The chain has TRBV10-3 and TRBJ2-5, with a tentative D call TRBD1 (6 bases). The CDR3 DNA follows: TGTGCCATCAGTGAGTCGTTTCAGGGGAACCAAGAGACCCAGTACTTC. Residues: CAISESFQGNQETQYF.